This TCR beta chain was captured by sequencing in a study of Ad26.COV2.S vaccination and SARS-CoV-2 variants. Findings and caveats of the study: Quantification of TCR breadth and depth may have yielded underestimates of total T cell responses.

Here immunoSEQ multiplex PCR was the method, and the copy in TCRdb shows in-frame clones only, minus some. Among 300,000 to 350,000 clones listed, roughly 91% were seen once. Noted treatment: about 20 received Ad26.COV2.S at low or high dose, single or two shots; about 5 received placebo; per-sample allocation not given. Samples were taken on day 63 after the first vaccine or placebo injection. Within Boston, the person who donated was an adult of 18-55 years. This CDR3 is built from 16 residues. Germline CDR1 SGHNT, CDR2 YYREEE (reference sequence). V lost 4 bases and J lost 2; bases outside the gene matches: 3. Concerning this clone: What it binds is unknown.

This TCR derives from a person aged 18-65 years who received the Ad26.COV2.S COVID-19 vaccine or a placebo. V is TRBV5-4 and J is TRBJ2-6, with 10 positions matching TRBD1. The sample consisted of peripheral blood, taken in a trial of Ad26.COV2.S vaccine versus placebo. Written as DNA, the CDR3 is TGTGCCAGCAGCCGGGACAGGGGCGCTGGGGCCAACGTCCTGACTTTC. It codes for CASSRDRGAGANVLTF.